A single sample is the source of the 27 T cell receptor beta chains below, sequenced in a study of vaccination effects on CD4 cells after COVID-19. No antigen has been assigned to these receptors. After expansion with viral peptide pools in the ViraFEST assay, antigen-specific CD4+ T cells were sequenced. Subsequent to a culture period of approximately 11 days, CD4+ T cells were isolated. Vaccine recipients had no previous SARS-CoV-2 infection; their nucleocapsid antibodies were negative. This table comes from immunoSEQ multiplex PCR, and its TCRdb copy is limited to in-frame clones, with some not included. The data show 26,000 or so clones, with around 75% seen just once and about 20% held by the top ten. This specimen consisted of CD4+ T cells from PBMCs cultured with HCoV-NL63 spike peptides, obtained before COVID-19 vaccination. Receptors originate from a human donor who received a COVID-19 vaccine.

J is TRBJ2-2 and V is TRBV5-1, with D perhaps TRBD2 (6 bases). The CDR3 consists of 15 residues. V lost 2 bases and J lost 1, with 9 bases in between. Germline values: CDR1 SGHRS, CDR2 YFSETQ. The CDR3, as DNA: TGCGCCAGCAGCTTTAGCGGTGAGAACACCGGGGAGCTGTTTTTT. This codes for CASSFSGENTGELFF.

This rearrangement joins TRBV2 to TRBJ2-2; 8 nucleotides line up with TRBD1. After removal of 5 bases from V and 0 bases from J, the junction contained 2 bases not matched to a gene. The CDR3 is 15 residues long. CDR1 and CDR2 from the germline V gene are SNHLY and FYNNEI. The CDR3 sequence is CASSRDRTNTGELFF. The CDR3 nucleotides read TGTGCCAGCAGTCGGGACAGGACGAACACCGGGGAGCTGTTTTTT. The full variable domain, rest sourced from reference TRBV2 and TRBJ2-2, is EPEVTQTPSHQVTQMGQEVILRCVPISNHLYFYWYRQILGQKVEFLVSFYNNEISEKSEIFDDQFSVERPDGSNFTLKIRSTKLEDSAMYFCASSRDRTNTGELFFGEGSRLTVL.

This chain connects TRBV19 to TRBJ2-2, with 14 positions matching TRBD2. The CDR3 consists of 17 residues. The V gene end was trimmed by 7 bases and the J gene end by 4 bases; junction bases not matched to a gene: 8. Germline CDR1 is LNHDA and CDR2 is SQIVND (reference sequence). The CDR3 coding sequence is TGTGCCAGTACGTCCCTGACTAGCGGGAGGGGCACCGGGGAGCTGTTTTTT. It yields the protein CASTSLTSGRGTGELFF.

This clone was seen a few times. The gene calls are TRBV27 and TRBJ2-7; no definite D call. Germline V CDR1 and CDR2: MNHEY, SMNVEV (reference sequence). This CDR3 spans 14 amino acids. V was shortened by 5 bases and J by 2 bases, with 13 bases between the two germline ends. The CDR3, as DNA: TGTGCCAGCAGTCCCCTTGGTTCCCCCTACGAGCAGTACTTC. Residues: CASSPLGSPYEQYF.

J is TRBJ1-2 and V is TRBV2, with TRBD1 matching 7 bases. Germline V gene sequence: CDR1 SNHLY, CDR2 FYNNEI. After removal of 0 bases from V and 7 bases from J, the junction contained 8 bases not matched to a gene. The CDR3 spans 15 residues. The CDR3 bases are TGTGCCAGCAGTGAAGCGGCAGGGGGGAGCGGTGGCTACACCTTC. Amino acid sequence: CASSEAAGGSGGYTF.

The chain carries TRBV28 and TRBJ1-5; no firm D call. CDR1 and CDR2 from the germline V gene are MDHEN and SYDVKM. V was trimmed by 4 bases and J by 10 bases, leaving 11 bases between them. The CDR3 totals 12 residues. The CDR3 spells CASSSPPGPQHF. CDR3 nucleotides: TGTGCCAGCAGTTCCCCGCCTGGCCCCCAGCATTTT.

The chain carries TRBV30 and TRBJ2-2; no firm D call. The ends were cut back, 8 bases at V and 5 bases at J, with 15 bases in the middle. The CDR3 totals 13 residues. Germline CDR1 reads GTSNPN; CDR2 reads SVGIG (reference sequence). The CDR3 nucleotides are TGTGCCCTAAGGCCTTATGGGACCGGGGAGCTGTTTTTT. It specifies CALRPYGTGELFF.

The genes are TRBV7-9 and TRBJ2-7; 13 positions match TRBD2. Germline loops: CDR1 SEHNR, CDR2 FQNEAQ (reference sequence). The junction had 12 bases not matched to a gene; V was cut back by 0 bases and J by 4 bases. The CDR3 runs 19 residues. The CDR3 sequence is CASSLATTSGRALWYEQYF. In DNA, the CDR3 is TGTGCCAGCAGCTTAGCCACAACTAGCGGGAGGGCCCTTTGGTACGAGCAGTACTTC.

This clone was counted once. This chain's CDR3 is CASRPRRDRGLICNIQYF. For the CDR3, the DNA is TGTGCCAGCAGACCCCGCCGGGACAGGGGCCTTATCTGCAACATTCAGTACTTC. The rearrangement joins TRBV6-8 to TRBJ2-4; 10 bases match TRBD1. The CDR3 totals 18 residues. Germline assignment: CDR1 MNHGY and CDR2 SAAAGT. The ends lost 6 bases at V and 7 bases at J; junction bases unmatched: 18.

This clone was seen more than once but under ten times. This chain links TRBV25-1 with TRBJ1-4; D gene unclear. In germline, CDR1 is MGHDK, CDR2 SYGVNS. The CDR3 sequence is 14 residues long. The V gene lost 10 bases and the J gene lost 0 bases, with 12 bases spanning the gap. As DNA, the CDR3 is TGTGCCATCCCAAACAAAGCAACTAATGAAAAACTGTTTTTT. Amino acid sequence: CAIPNKATNEKLFF.

In DNA form, the CDR3 reads TGTGCCAGCAGTGACCCAATTGGGCAGGGAGGGTTGGGCAATCAGCCCCAGCATTTT. Translation: CASSDPIGQGGLGNQPQHF. This chain connects TRBV6-1 to TRBJ1-5, with TRBD1 as a possible D gene (5 bases). Deletions cut 3 bases from V and 2 bases from J, with 23 bases between. This CDR3 contains 19 residues. CDR1 MNHNS and CDR2 SASEGT come from the germline V gene.

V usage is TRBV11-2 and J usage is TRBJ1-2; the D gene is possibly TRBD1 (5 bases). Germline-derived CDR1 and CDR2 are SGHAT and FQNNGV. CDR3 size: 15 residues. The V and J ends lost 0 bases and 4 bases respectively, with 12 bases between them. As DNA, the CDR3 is TGTGCCAGCAGCTTAGAGCCCGGGACGTCCTATGGCTACACCTTC. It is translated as CASSLEPGTSYGYTF.

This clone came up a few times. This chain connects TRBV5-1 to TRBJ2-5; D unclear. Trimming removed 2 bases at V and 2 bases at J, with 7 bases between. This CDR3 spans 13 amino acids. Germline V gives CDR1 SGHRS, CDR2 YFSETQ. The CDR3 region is CASSFIGQETQYF. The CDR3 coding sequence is TGCGCCAGCAGCTTTATCGGGCAAGAGACCCAGTACTTC.

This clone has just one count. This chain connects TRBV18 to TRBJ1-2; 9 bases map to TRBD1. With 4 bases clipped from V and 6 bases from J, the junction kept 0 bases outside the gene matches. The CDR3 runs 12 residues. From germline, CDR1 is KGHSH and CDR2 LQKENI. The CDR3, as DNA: TGTGCCAGCTCACGGGACAGGGATGGCTACACCTTC. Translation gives CASSRDRDGYTF.

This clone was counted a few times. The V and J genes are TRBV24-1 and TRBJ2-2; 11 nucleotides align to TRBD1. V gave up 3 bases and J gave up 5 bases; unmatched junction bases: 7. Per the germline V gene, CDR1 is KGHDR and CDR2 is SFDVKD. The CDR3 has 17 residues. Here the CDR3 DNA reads TGTGCCACCAGTGATCCGGCCGGGACAGGGGGGACCGGGGAGCTGTTTTTT. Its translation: CATSDPAGTGGTGELFF.

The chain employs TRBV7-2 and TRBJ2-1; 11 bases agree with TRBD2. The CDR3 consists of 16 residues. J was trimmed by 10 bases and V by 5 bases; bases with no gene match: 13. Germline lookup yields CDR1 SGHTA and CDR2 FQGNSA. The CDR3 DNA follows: TGTGCCAGCAGCCTCTTAGCGGGGGGGACACTGGGGGAGCAGTTCTTC. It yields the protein CASSLLAGGTLGEQFF. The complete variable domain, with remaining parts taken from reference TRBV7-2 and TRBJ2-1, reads GAGVSQSPSNKVTEKGKDVELRCDPISGHTALYWYRQSLGQGLEFLIYFQGNSAPDKSGLPSDRFSAERTGGSVSTLTIQRTQQEDSAVYLCASSLLAGGTLGEQFFGPGTRLTVL.

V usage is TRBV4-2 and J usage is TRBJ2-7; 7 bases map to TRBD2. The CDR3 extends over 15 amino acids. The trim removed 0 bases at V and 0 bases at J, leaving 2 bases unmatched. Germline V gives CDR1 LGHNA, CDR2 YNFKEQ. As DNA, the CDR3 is TGTGCCAGCAGCCAAGATCTAGCGGCCTCCTACGAGCAGTACTTC. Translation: CASSQDLAASYEQYF.

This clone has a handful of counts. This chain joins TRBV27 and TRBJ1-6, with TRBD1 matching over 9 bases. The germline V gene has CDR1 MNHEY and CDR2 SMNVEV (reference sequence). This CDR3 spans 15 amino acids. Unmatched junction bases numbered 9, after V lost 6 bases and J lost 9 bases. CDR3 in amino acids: CASRTGGAMSSPLHF. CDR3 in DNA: TGTGCCAGCAGGACAGGGGGGGCTATGAGTTCACCCCTCCACTTT.

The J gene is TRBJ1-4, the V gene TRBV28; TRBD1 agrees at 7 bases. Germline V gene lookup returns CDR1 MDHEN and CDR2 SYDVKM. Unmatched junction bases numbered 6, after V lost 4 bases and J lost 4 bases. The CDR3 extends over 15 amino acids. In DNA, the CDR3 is TGTGCCAGCAGTTCACAGGGGATGGGTAATGAAAAACTGTTTTTT. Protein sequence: CASSSQGMGNEKLFF.

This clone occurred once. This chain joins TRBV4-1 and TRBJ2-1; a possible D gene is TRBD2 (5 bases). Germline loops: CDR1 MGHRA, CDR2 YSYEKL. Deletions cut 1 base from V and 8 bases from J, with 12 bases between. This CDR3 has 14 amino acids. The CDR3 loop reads CASSQVTGTDEQFF. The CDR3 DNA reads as TGCGCCAGCAGCCAAGTGACGGGAACCGATGAGCAGTTCTTC.

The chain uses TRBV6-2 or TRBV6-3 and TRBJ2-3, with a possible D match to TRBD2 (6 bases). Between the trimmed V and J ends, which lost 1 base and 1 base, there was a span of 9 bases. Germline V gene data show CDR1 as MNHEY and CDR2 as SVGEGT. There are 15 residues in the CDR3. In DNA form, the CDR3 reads TGTGCCAGCAGTTACTTGTCGGGGGGCACAGATACGCAGTATTTT. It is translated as CASSYLSGGTDTQYF.

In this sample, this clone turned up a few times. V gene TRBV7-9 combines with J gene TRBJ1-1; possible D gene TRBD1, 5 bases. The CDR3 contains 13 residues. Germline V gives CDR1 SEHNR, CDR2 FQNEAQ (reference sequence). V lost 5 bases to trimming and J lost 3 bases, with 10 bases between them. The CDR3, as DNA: TGTGCCAGCAGCACGGGGCGGCACACTGAAGCTTTCTTT. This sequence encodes CASSTGRHTEAFF.

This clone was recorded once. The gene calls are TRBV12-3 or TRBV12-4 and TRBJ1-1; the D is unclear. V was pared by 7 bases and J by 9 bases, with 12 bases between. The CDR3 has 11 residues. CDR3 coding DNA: TGTGCCAGCACCAAATGGGGTCAAGCTTTCTTT. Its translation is CASTKWGQAFF.

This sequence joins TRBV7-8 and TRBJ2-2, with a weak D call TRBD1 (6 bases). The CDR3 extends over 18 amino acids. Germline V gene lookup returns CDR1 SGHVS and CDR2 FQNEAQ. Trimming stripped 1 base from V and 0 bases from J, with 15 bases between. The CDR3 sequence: CASSLGVPAGANTGELFF. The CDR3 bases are TGTGCCAGCAGCTTAGGGGTTCCGGCAGGGGCGAACACCGGGGAGCTGTTTTTT.

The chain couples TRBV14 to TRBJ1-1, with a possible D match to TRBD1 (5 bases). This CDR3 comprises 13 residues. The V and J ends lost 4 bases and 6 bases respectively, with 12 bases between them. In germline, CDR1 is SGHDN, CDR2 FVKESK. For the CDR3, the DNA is TGTGCCAGCAGCCCGACCAGGGTTTCTGAAGCTTTCTTT. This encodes CASSPTRVSEAFF.

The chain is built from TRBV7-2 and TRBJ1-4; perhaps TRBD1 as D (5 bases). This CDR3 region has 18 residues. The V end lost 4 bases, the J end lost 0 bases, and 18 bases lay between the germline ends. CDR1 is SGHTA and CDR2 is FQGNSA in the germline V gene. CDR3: CASSSRGHRRATNEKLFF. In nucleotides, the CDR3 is TGTGCCAGCAGCTCAAGGGGCCATCGGCGGGCAACTAATGAAAAACTGTTTTTT.

This CDR3 reads CASSPTGLPGELFF. DNA for the CDR3: TGTGCCAGCAGTCCGACAGGGCTCCCCGGGGAGCTGTTTTTT. This chain connects TRBV27 to TRBJ2-2; 7 bases are shared with TRBD1. J was trimmed by 6 bases and V by 5 bases; bases with no gene match: 6. CDR3 size: 14 residues. Germline CDR1 reads MNHEY; CDR2 reads SMNVEV (reference sequence).